By frequency in the sample, the clone carrying this T cell receptor beta chain is medium-sized. Its target is unknown. The sample comes from a study of human T cells and chemical hapten exposure. General study findings and limits: With patch test score, the counts of PT1 expanded TCRs showed a positive correlation.

Each CDR3 protein is one row after TCRdb ran MiXCR on the RACE reads. Here the sample spans 80,000 to 95,000 distinct CDR3 sequences, 9.5% to 12% being singletons. Time point here: patch test 2, 6 weeks after DPC sensitization. Noted treatment: therapeutic diphenylcyclopropenone sensitization with weekly scalp DPC. This CDR3 contains 15 residues. V lost 3 bases to trimming and J lost 4 bases, with 14 bases between them. Germline V gene lookup returns CDR1 MNHEY and CDR2 SVGEGT. The sequence was obtained from a man aged 40-49 years with alopecia areata. Some clones in this sample may be carry-over from other donors' samples. The chain joins TRBV6-2 or TRBV6-3 to TRBJ2-3; tentative D call: TRBD2 (6 bases). The sequencing here drew on whole blood, taken in connection with sensitization to the hapten diphenylcyclopropenone (DPC). For the CDR3, the DNA is TGTGCCAGCAGTTATCAGCCGGGGGTTCCAGATACGCAGTATTTT. Translated, it gives CASSYQPGVPDTQYF.